Shown below are 31 T cell receptor beta chains from a single sample sequenced in a study of blood T cell repertoires in COVID-19. Libraries were prepared by immunoSEQ multiplex PCR; TCRdb keeps only in-frame clonotypes and omits some of them. Altogether roughly 160,000 clones are present, approximately 80% being singletons, with the ten largest covering approximately 11%. The sequencing input was PBMCs or T cells enriched from blood (not recorded which). Receptor source: a man between 50 and 59 years old who had recovered from COVID-19.

V usage is TRBV5-6 and J usage is TRBJ1-2; 7 nucleotides align to TRBD1. Germline-derived CDR1 and CDR2 are SGHDT and YYEEEE. Trimming at V came to 6 bases and at J to 3 bases, leaving 8 bases not matched to a gene. This CDR3 has 14 residues. The CDR3 coding sequence is TGTGCCAGCACCGCGGCTGGGACAGACTATGGCTACACCTTC. Translating gives CASTAAGTDYGYTF.

The gene calls are TRBV7-8 and TRBJ1-6; D is perhaps TRBD1 (6 bases). V was pared by 1 base and J by 10 bases, with 14 bases between. Germline loops: CDR1 SGHVS, CDR2 FQNEAQ. The CDR3 extends over 15 amino acids. CDR3 loop: CASSLETGIGSPLHF. The CDR3 nucleotides are TGTGCCAGCAGCTTAGAAACAGGGATCGGATCACCCCTCCACTTT.

The chain links TRBV19 to TRBJ2-7; 13 bases fit TRBD2. J was trimmed by 1 base and V by 6 bases; bases with no gene match: 6. The CDR3 totals 16 residues. Germline V gene sequence: CDR1 LNHDA, CDR2 SQIVND (reference sequence). Here the CDR3 reads CASSGLAGVGSYEQYF. In nucleotides, the CDR3 is TGTGCCAGTAGCGGACTAGCGGGAGTAGGTTCCTACGAGCAGTACTTC.

This clone has a handful of counts. The V and J genes are TRBV10-3 and TRBJ1-2; no reliable D call. The CDR3 is 14 residues long. The V end lost 3 bases, the J end lost 3 bases, and 11 bases lay between the germline ends. Germline CDR1 ENHRY, CDR2 SYGVKD. In DNA form, the CDR3 reads TGTGCCATCAGTGAAGAGGGAGGGTACTATGGCTACACCTTC. Protein sequence: CAISEEGGYYGYTF.

This clone has only one observation. This chain's CDR3 is CASSLFQGGGGEQYF. The CDR3 DNA reads as TGCGCCAGCAGCTTGTTCCAGGGAGGAGGTGGCGAGCAGTACTTC. The gene calls are TRBV5-1 and TRBJ2-7; tentative D call: TRBD2 (6 bases). Trimming took 1 base from V and 6 from J, leaving 17 bases between them. Germline V gene lookup returns CDR1 SGHRS and CDR2 YFSETQ. CDR3 length: 15 residues.

V usage is TRBV24-1 and J usage is TRBJ1-5; no clear D gene. Germline loops: CDR1 KGHDR, CDR2 SFDVKD. The CDR3 has 15 residues. V lost 3 bases, J lost 0 bases, and 8 bases lay in between. The CDR3: CATSDNKVSNQPQHF. The CDR3, as DNA: TGTGCCACCAGTGATAACAAAGTTAGCAATCAGCCCCAGCATTTT.

The V and J genes are TRBV11-3 and TRBJ2-7, with a weak D call TRBD2 (5 bases). The CDR3 is 14 residues long. In germline, CDR1 is SGHNT, CDR2 YENEEA. V was cut by 2 bases and J by 8 bases, with 16 bases left in between. The CDR3 coding sequence is TGTGCCAGCAGCTTATACGGGCCTGGGGAGAAGCAGTACTTC. Protein: CASSLYGPGEKQYF.

J is TRBJ1-4 and V is TRBV7-2, with 8 bases lining up with TRBD1. The CDR3 totals 14 residues. CDR1 SGHTA and CDR2 FQGNSA come from the germline V gene. The V segment lost 5 bases and the J segment 8 bases; nucleotides outside the gene matches: 7. CDR3 loop: CASSSDRGGEKLFF. The CDR3 DNA reads TGTGCCAGCAGCAGCGACAGGGGCGGGGAAAAACTGTTTTTT.

This chain connects TRBV10-2 to TRBJ2-5, with D maybe TRBD1 (6 bases). From germline, CDR1 is WSHSY and CDR2 SAAADI. This CDR3 spans 14 amino acids. V was cut by 2 bases and J by 5 bases, with 12 bases left in between. CDR3 protein: CASSETGSPETQYF. CDR3 nucleotides: TGCGCCAGCAGTGAGACAGGGAGCCCGGAGACCCAGTACTTC.

The chain employs TRBV19 and TRBJ2-3, with 11 nucleotides matching TRBD1. Germline V CDR1 and CDR2: LNHDA, SQIVND (reference sequence). V lost 6 bases, J lost 3 bases, and 5 bases stayed unmatched. The CDR3 length is 15 residues. CDR3 sequence: CASRIGQGATDTQYF. CDR3 sequence (DNA): TGTGCCAGTAGGATTGGACAGGGGGCGACAGATACGCAGTATTTT.

In the case of this clone: At the DNA level, this CDR3 is encoded by other sequences in the same sample as well. The chain is built from TRBV7-3 and TRBJ1-1; D is perhaps TRBD1 (5 bases). The CDR3 spans 13 residues. V lost 5 bases and J 1 base, leaving 8 bases between the germline ends. From germline, CDR1 is SGHTA and CDR2 FQGTGA. The chain's CDR3 is CASSLQGNTEAFF. For the CDR3, the DNA is TGTGCCAGCAGCCTTCAGGGGAACACTGAAGCTTTCTTT.

V usage is TRBV6-6 and J usage is TRBJ2-1; D unclear. Trimming left V 3 bases short and J 2 bases short, with 5 bases between. Germline V CDR1 and CDR2: MNHNY, SVGAGI (reference sequence). This CDR3 spans 13 amino acids. CDR3 coding DNA: TGTGCCAGCAGTTATGACACCTACAATGAGCAGTTCTTC. Its protein product is CASSYDTYNEQFF.

This rearrangement joins TRBV19 to TRBJ1-1, with D unresolved. CDR1 is LNHDA, CDR2 SQIVND, per germline (reference sequence). Trimming removed 7 bases at V and 0 bases at J, with 9 bases between. CDR3 size: 13 residues. CDR3 residues: CASKVRMNTEAFF. CDR3 DNA: TGTGCCAGTAAGGTCAGGATGAACACTGAAGCTTTCTTT.

This chain joins TRBV11-2 and TRBJ1-1, with 8 nucleotides matching TRBD1. Per germline, CDR1 SGHAT and CDR2 FQNNGV. After removal of 0 bases from V and 5 bases from J, the junction contained 2 bases not matched to a gene. This CDR3 is built from 14 residues. The CDR3, as DNA: TGTGCCAGCAGCTTAGACCAGGGGGCAACTGAAGCTTTCTTT. This sequence encodes CASSLDQGATEAFF.

CDR3 region: CASSLNRGEETGELFF. As DNA, the CDR3 is TGTGCCAGCTCCCTTAATAGAGGAGAAGAAACCGGGGAGCTGTTTTTT. The V and J genes are TRBV18 and TRBJ2-2; D unclear. The germline CDR1 and CDR2 sequences are KGHSH and LQKENI. This CDR3 is built from 16 residues. The V end lost 6 bases, the J end lost 5 bases, and 19 bases lay between the germline ends.

This chain connects TRBV27 to TRBJ2-5; 8 bases are a match to TRBD1. Germline CDR1 reads MNHEY; CDR2 reads SMNVEV (reference sequence). V gave up 6 bases and J gave up 4 bases; unmatched junction bases: 4. This CDR3 is 13 amino acids long. In nucleotides, the CDR3 is TGTGCCAGCAGGGCAACAGGGGGAGAGACCCAGTACTTC. Protein sequence: CASRATGGETQYF.

The J gene is TRBJ2-7, the V gene TRBV19, with 7 bases fitting TRBD1. The CDR3 runs to 15 residues. V trimming: 6 bases; J trimming: 5 bases; junction bases outside the gene matches: 13. Per germline, CDR1 LNHDA and CDR2 SQIVND (reference sequence). The CDR3 here is CASRSTIGQVNEQYF. The CDR3 DNA follows: TGTGCCAGTAGGTCGACAATAGGACAGGTCAACGAGCAGTACTTC.

This chain links TRBV6-5 with TRBJ2-1; TRBD2 is a possible D gene (6 bases). The CDR3 has 14 residues. From germline, CDR1 is MNHEY and CDR2 SVGAGI. V was clipped by 2 bases and J by 14 bases, with 19 bases between them. This CDR3 reads CASSYEAGPSSKFF. The CDR3 nucleotides are TGTGCCAGCAGTTACGAGGCGGGACCGTCCAGTAAGTTCTTC.

This chain connects TRBV24-1 to TRBJ1-2; no definite D call. Between the trimmed V and J ends, which lost 5 bases and 3 bases, there was a span of 12 bases. CDR3 length: 14 amino acids. Germline V lookup: CDR1 KGHDR, CDR2 SFDVKD. CDR3 sequence: CATSAPGLDYGYTF. The CDR3 DNA reads TGTGCCACCAGTGCCCCAGGACTGGACTATGGCTACACCTTC.

This CDR3 reads CASRPPHIAGAHGDQPQPQHF. The CDR3, as DNA: TGTGCCAGCAGGCCCCCCCACATCGCGGGGGCTCATGGGGATCAGCCTCAGCCCCAGCATTTT. The rearrangement uses TRBV2 and TRBJ1-5, with D tentatively TRBD1 (6 bases). The germline CDR1 and CDR2 sequences are SNHLY and FYNNEI. This CDR3 comprises 21 residues. V lost 6 bases and J 6 bases, leaving 36 bases between the germline ends.

This chain links TRBV19 with TRBJ1-5; 10 positions match TRBD1. This CDR3 has 18 amino acids. Per germline, CDR1 LNHDA and CDR2 SQIVND (reference sequence). V trimming: 2 bases; J trimming: 3 bases; junction bases outside the gene matches: 10. As DNA, the CDR3 is TGTGCCAGTAGTATAAAGAAGGGGGACAGGGGCGTCAATCAGCCCCAGCATTTT. It encodes CASSIKKGDRGVNQPQHF.

The chain couples TRBV7-9 to TRBJ1-3; 8 nucleotides agree with TRBD1. The CDR3 totals 15 residues. Unmatched junction bases numbered 8, after V lost 7 bases and J lost 3 bases. Germline CDR1 reads SEHNR; CDR2 reads FQNEAQ (reference sequence). CDR3 amino acids: CASTFGTGGGNTIYF. Here the CDR3 DNA reads TGTGCCAGCACCTTCGGGACAGGAGGTGGAAACACCATATATTTT. Filled out from reference TRBV7-9 and TRBJ1-3, the complete variable domain reads DTGVSQNPRHKITKRGQNVTFRCDPISEHNRLYWYRQTLGQGPEFLTYFQNEAQLEKSRLLSDRFSAERPKGSFSTLEIQRTEQGDSAMYLCASTFGTGGGNTIYFGEGSWLTVV.

This rearrangement joins TRBV19 to TRBJ1-4, with D possibly being TRBD1 (5 bases). The CDR3 sequence is 14 residues long. Trimming cost V 8 bases and J 0 bases, with 10 bases left between them. The germline V gene has CDR1 LNHDA and CDR2 SQIVND (reference sequence). CDR3 sequence: CASQGGATNEKLFF. CDR3 nucleotides: TGTGCCAGTCAGGGTGGGGCAACTAATGAAAAACTGTTTTTT. The variable domain in full, completed from reference TRBV19 and TRBJ1-4, reads DGGITQSPKYLFRKEGQNVTLSCEQNLNHDAMYWYRQDPGQGLRLIYYSQIVNDFQKGDIAEGYSVSREKKESFPLTVTSAQKNPTAFYLCASQGGATNEKLFFGSGTQLSVL.

The chain recombines TRBV29-1 with TRBJ2-2; 8 bases are shared with TRBD2. CDR1 is SQVTM, CDR2 ANQGSEA, per germline. The CDR3 length is 16 residues. The V and J ends lost 7 bases and 6 bases, in that order; junction bases with no gene match: 16. This CDR3 is CSANRGSGVLSGELFF. For the CDR3, the DNA is TGCAGCGCAAATAGGGGTAGCGGGGTGCTATCCGGGGAGCTGTTTTTT.

The rearrangement uses TRBV27 and TRBJ2-7, with D perhaps matching TRBD2 (6 bases). V lost 6 bases, J lost 2 bases, and 14 bases lay in between. Germline values: CDR1 MNHEY, CDR2 SMNVEV (reference sequence). This CDR3 comprises 14 residues. DNA of the CDR3: TGTGCCAGCAGAAAACCCGGGACTGCCTACGAGCAGTACTTC. It translates to CASRKPGTAYEQYF.

The chain combines TRBV5-1 with TRBJ2-7; D possibly corresponds to TRBD1 (5 bases). CDR1 SGHRS and CDR2 YFSETQ come from the germline V gene. The CDR3 consists of 13 residues. The V end was cut by 4 bases, the J end by 4 bases, with 12 bases between. This CDR3 is CASSARDLYEQYF. The CDR3 DNA sequence: TGCGCCAGCAGCGCCAGGGATCTGTACGAGCAGTACTTC.

In DNA, the CDR3 is TGCAGCGTAGCAGACAGGGGCGAGTGGGAGACCCAGTACTTC. Its translation: CSVADRGEWETQYF. This chain links TRBV29-1 with TRBJ2-5; 8 bases are a match to TRBD1. Germline V gives CDR1 SQVTM, CDR2 ANQGSEA. J was trimmed by 5 bases and V by 6 bases; bases with no gene match: 11. The CDR3 sequence is 14 residues long.

This chain links TRBV29-1 with TRBJ1-4; a weak D match, TRBD1 (6 bases). Germline V lookup: CDR1 SQVTM, CDR2 ANQGSEA. V was shortened by 6 bases and J by 8 bases, with 22 bases between the two germline ends. CDR3 size: 15 residues. CDR3 residues: CSVMGALGLDEKLFF. The CDR3 nucleotides read TGCAGCGTAATGGGGGCGCTGGGTTTAGACGAAAAACTGTTTTTT.

This clone appeared once. The chain uses TRBV11-2 and TRBJ2-1; 8 bases line up with TRBD2. This CDR3 region has 15 residues. V shed 5 bases, J shed 7 bases, and the junction held 10 bases outside the gene matches. Germline V gene sequence: CDR1 SGHAT, CDR2 FQNNGV. CDR3 sequence reads: CASSPRTGGWNEQFF. Written as DNA, the CDR3 is TGTGCCAGCAGCCCCCGAACGGGAGGGTGGAATGAGCAGTTCTTC. Full variable domain (missing parts from reference TRBV11-2 and TRBJ2-1): EAGVAQSPRYKIIEKRQSVAFWCNPISGHATLYWYQQILGQGPKLLIQFQNNGVVDDSQLPKDRFSAERLKGVDSTLKIQPAKLEDSAVYLCASSPRTGGWNEQFFGPGTRLTVL.

The chain combines TRBV2 with TRBJ1-4; maybe TRBD1 (5 bases). CDR3 size: 13 residues. The germline V gene has CDR1 SNHLY and CDR2 FYNNEI. With 7 bases removed from V and 8 bases from J, the gap between germline ends came to 14 bases. The CDR3 DNA follows: TGTGCCAGCAAACGTCAGGGTGGAGAAAAACTGTTTTTT. Translation: CASKRQGGEKLFF.

The rearrangement links TRBV5-4 to TRBJ2-1; TRBD2 aligns across 9 bases. The V gene end was trimmed by 3 bases and the J gene end by 7 bases; junction bases not matched to a gene: 8. The CDR3 length is 15 residues. Germline loops: CDR1 SGHNT, CDR2 YYREEE (reference sequence). The CDR3 nucleotides read TGTGCCAGCAGCTGGACGACTAGCGGAAAGAATGAGCAGTTCTTC. Translated: CASSWTTSGKNEQFF. Full variable domain (remainder filled in from reference TRBV5-4 and TRBJ2-1): ETGVTQSPTHLIKTRGQQVTLRCSSQSGHNTVSWYQQALGQGPQFIFQYYREEENGRGNFPPRFSGLQFPNYSSELNVNALELDDSALYLCASSWTTSGKNEQFFGPGTRLTVL.